The clone carrying this T cell receptor (beta chain) has a single count. Authors' analysis steps: Amplification of reference gene primers was used by the study to estimate nucleated cell counts. Profiled with immunoSEQ multiplex PCR; TCRdb holds only in-frame clones, not every one. From that table come the V and J calls and clone size; the DNA was used to work out D and trimming. The sample yields around 240,000 clones, approximately 90% seen once. The data belong to a study of blood T cell repertoires in COVID-19. At the level of the study: Some COVID-19 samples were acute and others convalescent; all came from the United States, Italy and Spain. PBMCs, B-cell-depleted T cells, or T cells were the source of the cDNA or gDNA that made up the material.

In germline, CDR1 is SGHRS, CDR2 YFSETQ. This CDR3 is built from 15 residues. V lost 3 bases and J 6 bases, leaving 16 bases between the germline ends. The sequence derives from a man between 45 and 60 years old who had been exposed to COVID-19. The rearrangement uses TRBV5-1 and TRBJ2-1; D possibly corresponds to TRBD2 (5 bases). The material sequenced was PBMCs or T cells enriched from blood (not recorded which). CDR3 nucleotide sequence: TGCGCCAGCAGCTCCCCACCCTTGGACTCCAATGAGCAGTTCTTC. Its translation: CASSSPPLDSNEQFF.